The rows below give T cell receptor beta chains drawn from one sample of a study of control samples from healthy donors and cancer patients. Sequencing used immunoSEQ multiplex PCR; TCRdb keeps in-frame clones, though not all of them. This repertoire shows roughly 88,000 clones, 80% to 95% found once; its top ten account for 0.85% to 1%. Sample: blood. The origin of the receptors is a woman aged 30 to 39 in good health. Both conserved end residues are part of each CDR3. Each record gives: CDR3 protein, CDR3 DNA, J gene, D gene, V gene. The D gene is left open where the match is weak.

CDR3 protein: CASGPGQGYNQPQHF; CDR3 DNA: TGTGCCAGCGGGCCGGGACAGGGTTACAATCAGCCCCAGCATTTT; J gene: TRBJ1-5; D gene: TRBD1; V gene: TRBV7-2
CDR3 protein: CASSYHGLAGGADTQYF; CDR3 DNA: TGTGCCAGCAGTTACCACGGACTAGCGGGGGGCGCAGATACGCAGTATTTT; J gene: TRBJ2-3; D gene: TRBD2; V gene: TRBV28
CDR3 protein: CASSFVAGRGETQYF; CDR3 DNA: TGTGCCAGCAGCTTCGTAGCGGGGAGAGGAGAGACCCAGTACTTC; J gene: TRBJ2-5; D gene: TRBD2; V gene: TRBV11-1
CDR3 protein: CASSLKGTGNTIYF; CDR3 DNA: TGTGCCAGCAGCTTGAAAGGGACAGGAAACACCATATATTTT; J gene: TRBJ1-3; D gene: -; V gene: TRBV5-4
CDR3 protein: CATPFRAPYNEQFF; CDR3 DNA: TGTGCCACCCCTTTTAGGGCCCCGTACAATGAGCAGTTCTTC; J gene: TRBJ2-1; D gene: -; V gene: TRBV9
CDR3 protein: CASSLVMAGRNTEAFF; CDR3 DNA: TGTGCCAGCAGCTTAGTAATGGCAGGGCGGAACACTGAAGCTTTCTTT; J gene: TRBJ1-1; D gene: -; V gene: TRBV13
CDR3 protein: CASSAPGQGLPTEAFF; CDR3 DNA: TGCGCCAGCAGCGCCCCAGGACAGGGGCTTCCGACTGAAGCTTTCTTT; J gene: TRBJ1-1; D gene: TRBD1; V gene: TRBV5-1
CDR3 protein: CASSPTRRGAGGFGYTF; CDR3 DNA: TGTGCCAGCAGCCCAACTCGAAGGGGGGCAGGGGGGTTCGGCTACACCTTC; J gene: TRBJ1-2; D gene: TRBD1; V gene: TRBV3-1/TRBV3-2
CDR3 protein: CAGQGASLNTEAFF; CDR3 DNA: TGTGCCGGACAGGGGGCGTCGTTGAACACTGAAGCTTTCTTT; J gene: TRBJ1-1; D gene: TRBD1; V gene: TRBV28
CDR3 protein: CASSPRTGKNIQYF; CDR3 DNA: TGCGCCAGCAGCCCGAGAACGGGCAAAAACATTCAGTACTTC; J gene: TRBJ2-4; D gene: -; V gene: TRBV5-1